The next 32 T cell receptor beta chains were all read from a single sample in a study of blood T cell repertoires in COVID-19. TCRdb keeps only in-frame clones here, not all; method: immunoSEQ multiplex PCR. The table lists a few hundred thousand clones, around 88% of them singletons. The sample was PBMCs or T cells enriched from blood (not recorded which). These receptors originate from a woman in her forties who had recovered from COVID-19.

V is TRBV7-9 and J is TRBJ2-5, with D possibly being TRBD2 (6 bases). Trimming pared 5 bases from V and 5 bases from J, leaving 15 bases between. The CDR3 is 14 amino acids. CDR1 is SEHNR, CDR2 FQNEAQ, per germline (reference sequence). The DNA for the CDR3 is TGTGCCAGCAGCCTGTATTCGGCGGGGGAGACCCAGTACTTC. This codes for CASSLYSAGETQYF.

The J gene is TRBJ2-7, the V gene TRBV5-1, with D possibly matching TRBD2 (6 bases). This CDR3 comprises 15 residues. Germline V gives CDR1 SGHRS, CDR2 YFSETQ. Trimming left V 0 bases short and J 0 bases short, with 10 bases between. The CDR3 reads CASSLEPGSSYEQYF. In DNA form, the CDR3 reads TGCGCCAGCAGCTTGGAACCCGGGAGCTCCTACGAGCAGTACTTC.

This rearrangement joins TRBV19 to TRBJ2-1, with TRBD2 identical over 12 bases. Germline V lookup: CDR1 LNHDA, CDR2 SQIVND (reference sequence). The length of the CDR3 is 17 residues. Unmatched junction bases numbered 3, after V lost 3 bases and J lost 0 bases. CDR3 nucleotides: TGTGCCAGTAGTATCCCGACTAGCGGGAGCTCCTACAATGAGCAGTTCTTC. This encodes CASSIPTSGSSYNEQFF.

In nucleotides, the CDR3 is TGTGCCAGCAGCCAAGCACGGGAGGCAGATACGCAGTATTTT. It specifies CASSQAREADTQYF. The chain recombines TRBV4-2 with TRBJ2-3, with 7 bases aligning to TRBD2. Germline V gene sequence: CDR1 LGHNA, CDR2 YNFKEQ. The V gene end was trimmed by 1 base and the J gene end by 4 bases; junction bases not matched to a gene: 2. This CDR3 has 14 residues.

This chain links TRBV2 with TRBJ1-2; D call uncertain. Germline lookup yields CDR1 SNHLY and CDR2 FYNNEI. The CDR3 consists of 13 residues. The V gene lost 5 bases and the J gene lost 5 bases, with 12 bases spanning the gap. This CDR3 reads CASSPGFSYGYTF. The DNA of the CDR3 is TGTGCCAGCAGTCCAGGCTTTTCTTATGGCTACACCTTC.

The genes are TRBV7-2 and TRBJ2-5, with TRBD2 as a possible D gene (6 bases). Deletions cut 5 bases from V and 5 bases from J, with 12 bases between. This CDR3 is built from 13 residues. The germline V gene has CDR1 SGHTA and CDR2 FQGNSA. CDR3 DNA: TGTGCCAGCAGCACGGCGGGGCTGGAGACCCAGTACTTC. Its translation is CASSTAGLETQYF. The complete variable domain, with remaining parts taken from reference TRBV7-2 and TRBJ2-5, reads GAGVSQSPSNKVTEKGKDVELRCDPISGHTALYWYRQSLGQGLEFLIYFQGNSAPDKSGLPSDRFSAERTGGSVSTLTIQRTQQEDSAVYLCASSTAGLETQYFGPGTRLLVL.

V usage is TRBV5-1 and J usage is TRBJ1-4; 8 nucleotides align to TRBD1. Germline CDR1 SGHRS, CDR2 YFSETQ. Trimming at V came to 4 bases and at J to 7 bases, leaving 9 bases not matched to a gene. This CDR3 comprises 15 residues. In DNA, the CDR3 is TGCGCCAGCAGCAAACACGGACAGGGCGGTGAAAAACTGTTTTTT. This encodes CASSKHGQGGEKLFF.

The V call is TRBV28, the J call TRBJ2-5, with D possibly being TRBD2 (5 bases). Between the trimmed V and J ends, which lost 4 bases and 4 bases, there was a span of 16 bases. From germline, CDR1 is MDHEN and CDR2 SYDVKM. There are 15 residues in the CDR3. The CDR3 sequence is CASSSPRSGGETQYF. The CDR3 DNA sequence: TGTGCCAGCAGTTCGCCAAGGAGCGGAGGAGAGACCCAGTACTTC.

J is TRBJ2-3 and V is TRBV6-5, with TRBD2 identical over 7 bases. The trim removed 2 bases at V and 4 bases at J, leaving 6 bases unmatched. The CDR3 covers 15 residues. Germline CDR1 is MNHEY and CDR2 is SVGAGI. CDR3 sequence reads: CASSYQRGGPDTQYF. DNA for the CDR3: TGTGCCAGCAGTTACCAGCGGGGAGGGCCAGATACGCAGTATTTT.

This chain connects TRBV4-3 to TRBJ2-6, with D unresolved. CDR1 is LGHNA, CDR2 YSLEER, per germline. The length of the CDR3 is 19 residues. The germline V and J ends were trimmed by 1 base and 0 bases, with 16 bases remaining between them. The CDR3 DNA sequence: TGCGCCAGCAGCCAAGGTGTGCGACTGGGTTCCTCTGGGGCCAACGTCCTGACTTTC. This encodes CASSQGVRLGSSGANVLTF.

The chain uses TRBV30 and TRBJ2-5; no clear D gene. The germline V and J ends were trimmed by 0 bases and 2 bases, with 10 bases remaining between them. Per germline, CDR1 GTSNPN and CDR2 SVGIG (reference sequence). The CDR3 extends over 14 amino acids. The CDR3, as DNA: TGTGCCTGGAGTGTTCGATCCAGACAAGAGACCCAGTACTTC. Translation gives CAWSVRSRQETQYF.

The chain joins TRBV4-3 to TRBJ2-1; 9 nucleotides match TRBD2. The length of the CDR3 is 17 residues. J gave up 8 bases and V 0 bases, and 11 bases lay outside the gene matches. Germline V lookup: CDR1 LGHNA, CDR2 YSLEER. For the CDR3, the DNA is TGCGCCAGCAGCCAAGATGGTGTTAGCGGGAGTCGTGATGAGCAGTTCTTC. Translation gives CASSQDGVSGSRDEQFF.

The CDR3 nucleotides read TGTGCCAGCTCACCCTCTCAGGCTCAAGAGACCCAGTACTTC. Its protein is CASSPSQAQETQYF. The gene calls are TRBV18 and TRBJ2-5; D ambiguous. CDR3 length: 14 residues. The V gene lost 3 bases and the J gene lost 2 bases, with 10 bases spanning the gap. Germline V gives CDR1 KGHSH, CDR2 LQKENI.

A single count supports this clone. The chain is built from TRBV7-2 and TRBJ1-6, with TRBD1 identical over 8 bases. This CDR3 comprises 13 residues. The trim removed 4 bases at V and 8 bases at J, leaving 1 base unmatched. CDR1 and CDR2 from the germline V gene are SGHTA and FQGNSA. The CDR3 is CASSSDRDSPLHF. The CDR3 coding sequence is TGTGCCAGCAGCTCGGACAGGGATTCACCCCTCCACTTT.

In this sample, this clone turned up once. The chain uses TRBV28 and TRBJ1-1, with D possibly being TRBD1 (5 bases). Germline V gene lookup returns CDR1 MDHEN and CDR2 SYDVKM. The length of the CDR3 is 14 residues. V lost 6 bases and J lost 0, with 11 bases in between. The CDR3 is CASRVGGMNTEAFF. The CDR3 DNA sequence: TGTGCCAGCAGGGTGGGGGGAATGAACACTGAAGCTTTCTTT.

This chain links TRBV25-1 with TRBJ2-3; possibly TRBD2 for D (5 bases). With 2 bases removed from V and 4 bases from J, the gap between germline ends came to 16 bases. There are 16 residues in the CDR3. Germline V CDR1 and CDR2: MGHDK, SYGVNS. CDR3 nucleotide sequence: TGTGCCAGCAGTGAACCGGGATATCCTCCTTCAGATACGCAGTATTTT. It codes for CASSEPGYPPSDTQYF.

The chain joins TRBV5-4 to TRBJ2-3; 7 nucleotides match TRBD1. Germline V gene sequence: CDR1 SGHNT, CDR2 YYREEE (reference sequence). The junction had 5 bases not matched to a gene; V was cut back by 4 bases and J by 3 bases. CDR3 length: 14 residues. The chain's CDR3 is CASSTTGATDTQYF. CDR3 nucleotide sequence: TGTGCCAGCAGCACCACAGGGGCAACAGATACGCAGTATTTT.

The table lists this clone with a few counts. The gene calls are TRBV19 and TRBJ1-4; a possible D gene is TRBD1 (6 bases). The CDR3 contains 13 residues. V was clipped by 6 bases and J by 3 bases, with 8 bases between them. Germline CDR1 and CDR2: LNHDA and SQIVND (reference sequence). The CDR3 loop reads CASRDRSNEKLFF. DNA of the CDR3: TGTGCCAGTAGGGACAGATCTAATGAAAAACTGTTTTTT.

The chain links TRBV28 to TRBJ2-3, with D perhaps TRBD2 (6 bases). CDR3 size: 13 residues. Trimming removed 10 bases at V and 2 bases at J, with 13 bases between. Germline CDR1 is MDHEN and CDR2 is SYDVKM. CDR3: CATRGTATDTQYF. For the CDR3, the DNA is TGTGCCACCCGCGGGACTGCCACAGATACGCAGTATTTT.

The rearrangement uses TRBV5-8 and TRBJ2-1; 8 bases agree with TRBD2. This CDR3 spans 15 amino acids. V shed 4 bases, J shed 0 bases, and the junction held 3 bases outside the gene matches. Germline-derived CDR1 and CDR2 are SGHTS and YDEGEE. The CDR3 spells CASSLAGHSYNEQFF. Here the CDR3 DNA reads TGTGCCAGCAGCCTAGCGGGCCACTCCTACAATGAGCAGTTCTTC. Looking up the rest from reference TRBV5-8 and TRBJ2-1 gives the full variable domain: EAGVTQSPTHLIKTRGQQATLRCSPISGHTSVYWYQQALGLGLQFLLWYDEGEERNRGNFPPRFSGRQFPNYSSELNVNALELEDSALYLCASSLAGHSYNEQFFGPGTRLTVL.

This clone was seen a few times. This rearrangement joins TRBV11-2 to TRBJ2-7, with D possibly TRBD1 on 6 matching bases. With 5 bases removed from V and 2 bases from J, the gap between germline ends came to 13 bases. Germline V lookup: CDR1 SGHAT, CDR2 FQNNGV. This CDR3 contains 14 residues. CDR3 bases: TGTGCCAGCAGCGACCTCAGGGGTACCTACGAGCAGTACTTC. Its protein is CASSDLRGTYEQYF.

Notes on this clone: Other DNA variants within this sample encode the same CDR3. The rearrangement links TRBV28 to TRBJ2-3; no firm D call. This CDR3 has 12 residues. The germline CDR1 and CDR2 sequences are MDHEN and SYDVKM. Trimming took off 4 bases at V and 3 bases at J, with 5 bases between the two ends. The CDR3 region is CASSSGTDTQYF. DNA for the CDR3: TGTGCCAGCAGTTCCGGGACAGATACGCAGTATTTT.

The genes are TRBV5-1 and TRBJ1-2; unclear D gene. Trimming cost V 0 bases and J 6 bases, with 12 bases left between them. Germline V gene data show CDR1 as SGHRS and CDR2 as YFSETQ. The CDR3 loop spans 14 amino acids. The CDR3 reads CASSLASRENGYTF. The DNA of the CDR3 is TGCGCCAGCAGCTTGGCCTCTCGGGAGAATGGCTACACCTTC.

The chain links TRBV5-1 to TRBJ1-2; D unclear. Germline V lookup: CDR1 SGHRS, CDR2 YFSETQ. The CDR3 runs 15 residues. V lost 0 bases to trimming and J lost 3 bases, with 12 bases between them. The CDR3 here is CASSLGLLWDYGYTF. In DNA, the CDR3 is TGCGCCAGCAGCTTGGGACTCCTCTGGGACTATGGCTACACCTTC.

The chain links TRBV29-1 to TRBJ2-5; the D is unclear. Trimming took off 3 bases at V and 1 base at J, with 9 bases between the two ends. Germline loops: CDR1 SQVTM, CDR2 ANQGSEA. The CDR3 is 13 residues long. CDR3 DNA sequence: TGCAGCGTTGATAAGTACAGCCAAGAGACCCAGTACTTC. It is translated as CSVDKYSQETQYF.

The count of this clone is one. The chain recombines TRBV5-1 with TRBJ2-1; 13 nucleotides agree with TRBD2. CDR3 length: 16 residues. The V gene end was trimmed by 4 bases and the J gene end by 6 bases; junction bases not matched to a gene: 7. Germline values: CDR1 SGHRS, CDR2 YFSETQ. The CDR3 DNA follows: TGCGCCAGCAGCGGACCCGGGACTAGCGGGGTCAATGAGCAGTTCTTC. Translated: CASSGPGTSGVNEQFF.

The J gene is TRBJ2-5, the V gene TRBV5-1, with unresolved D. Germline V gene sequence: CDR1 SGHRS, CDR2 YFSETQ. V lost 3 bases, J lost 1 base, and 10 bases lay in between. The CDR3 loop spans 14 amino acids. The CDR3, as DNA: TGCGCCAGCAGCTCGGGTGCTAGCCAAGAGACCCAGTACTTC. Translation gives CASSSGASQETQYF.

Concerning this clone: The germline gene is not matched at one end of the junction; a read error may be the cause. The chain couples TRBV3-1 (or the pseudogene TRBV3-2) to TRBJ2-3; D perhaps matches TRBD1 (5 bases). Germline CDR1 is LGHDT and CDR2 is YNNKEL (reference sequence). There are 13 residues in the CDR3. The CDR3 DNA reads TGTGCCAGCAGCCAGATGCAAGGGGAACTAATATTGTTT. Its protein is CASSQMQGELILF.

The chain is built from TRBV7-2 and TRBJ2-1, with 7 bases identical to TRBD2. This CDR3 has 15 amino acids. Germline assignment: CDR1 SGHTA and CDR2 FQGNSA. Trimming took 1 base from V and 5 from J; bases not matched to a gene: 5. The CDR3 DNA reads as TGTGCCAGCAGCTTAGGCCTGGGACTACACAATGAGCAGTTCTTC. Protein product: CASSLGLGLHNEQFF.

The chain links TRBV4-3 to TRBJ1-2, with a weak D call TRBD1 (6 bases). Germline lookup yields CDR1 LGHNA and CDR2 YSLEER. The CDR3 has 12 amino acids. V shed 3 bases and J shed 8 bases, with 10 bases lying between them. The DNA of the CDR3 is TGCGCCAGCAGCCAGACCGGACAGGGCTACACCTTC. The encoded protein is CASSQTGQGYTF.

The chain employs TRBV6-5 and TRBJ2-7; TRBD1 might be the D (5 bases). Germline V gene data show CDR1 as MNHEY and CDR2 as SVGAGI. The CDR3 totals 15 residues. V was cut by 6 bases and J by 0 bases, with 15 bases left in between. CDR3 in amino acids: CASRQGAGSSYEQYF. Written as DNA, the CDR3 is TGTGCCAGCAGACAAGGGGCAGGCAGCTCCTACGAGCAGTACTTC.

The rearrangement links TRBV5-1 to TRBJ2-7, with D possibly being TRBD1 (6 bases). CDR1 SGHRS and CDR2 YFSETQ come from the germline V gene. The length of the CDR3 is 12 residues. Trimming shortened V by 5 bases and J by 4 bases, and 10 bases separated the two germline ends. The CDR3 DNA reads TGCGCCAGCAGTGTGACAGGTTACGAGCAGTACTTC. Its protein is CASSVTGYEQYF. The whole variable domain, filled in from reference TRBV5-1 and TRBJ2-7, reads KAGVTQTPRYLIKTRGQQVTLSCSPISGHRSVSWYQQTPGQGLQFLFEYFSETQRNKGNFPGRFSGRQFSNSRSEMNVSTLELGDSALYLCASSVTGYEQYFGPGTRLTVT.